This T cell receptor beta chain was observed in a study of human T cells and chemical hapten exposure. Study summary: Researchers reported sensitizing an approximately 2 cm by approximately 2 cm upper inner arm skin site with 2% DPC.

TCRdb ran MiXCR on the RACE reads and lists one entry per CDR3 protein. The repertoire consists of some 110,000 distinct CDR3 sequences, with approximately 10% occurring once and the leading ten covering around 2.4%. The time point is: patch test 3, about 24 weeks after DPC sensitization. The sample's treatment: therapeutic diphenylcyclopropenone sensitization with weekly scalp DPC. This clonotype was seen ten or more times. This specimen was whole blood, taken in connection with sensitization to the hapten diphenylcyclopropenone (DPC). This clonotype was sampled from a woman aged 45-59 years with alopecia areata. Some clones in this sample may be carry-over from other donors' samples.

The CDR3 reads CSVEDPRTGDSYEQYF. CDR3 in DNA: TGCAGCGTTGAAGATCCTAGGACAGGCGACTCCTACGAGCAGTACTTC. The chain is built from TRBV29-1 and TRBJ2-7, with 7 bases that match TRBD1. Looked up from germline, CDR1 is SQVTM and CDR2 is ANQGSEA. CDR3 size: 16 residues. Trimming cost V 0 bases and J 0 bases; bases outside gene matches: 8.